One and the same sample provided the 12 T cell receptor beta chains below, sequenced in a study of CD8 T cells in ankylosing spondylitis. Points from the study as a whole: What seemed typical of ankylosing spondylitis blood was a TCR beta motif built from fewer than ten highly homologous variants.

Their cognate antigens are unknown. TCRdb re-called the 5' RACE reads through MiXCR, storing one row per CDR3 protein. The table lists some 330,000 distinct CDR3 sequences, 6.5% to 10% of them singletons. Sequencing was done on a sample of blood, either unsorted or a sorted T cell fraction (not recorded which). The receptors come from a male donor with ankylosing spondylitis.

This clonotype has more than one count but fewer than ten. V usage is TRBV5-1 and J usage is TRBJ1-5, with TRBD1 as a possible D gene (6 bases). The CDR3 is 14 residues long. The germline CDR1 and CDR2 sequences are SGHRS and YFSETQ. V lost 7 bases to trimming and J lost 2 bases, with 13 bases between them. CDR3 DNA: TGCGCCAGCTCCAGGGGTGAGGGCAATCAGCCCCAGCATTTT. This gives the protein CASSRGEGNQPQHF.

At least ten counts were recorded for this clonotype. This chain joins TRBV7-9 and TRBJ2-2, with 9 bases aligning to TRBD2. This CDR3 has 16 amino acids. From germline, CDR1 is SEHNR and CDR2 FQNEAQ (reference sequence). V was clipped by 5 bases and J by 4 bases; unmatched bases: 8. The CDR3 loop reads CASSPPGLAVTGELFF. CDR3 DNA: TGTGCCAGCAGCCCCCCGGGACTAGCTGTCACCGGGGAGCTGTTTTTT. Combining the CDR3 with reference TRBV7-9 and TRBJ2-2 gives the whole variable domain DTGVSQNPRHKITKRGQNVTFRCDPISEHNRLYWYRQTLGQGPEFLTYFQNEAQLEKSRLLSDRFSAERPKGSFSTLEIQRTEQGDSAMYLCASSPPGLAVTGELFFGEGSRLTVL.

V gene TRBV5-1 combines with J gene TRBJ2-7; D possibly matches TRBD1 or TRBD2 (6 bases each). The germline CDR1 and CDR2 sequences are SGHRS and YFSETQ. The V gene lost 0 bases and the J gene lost 1 base, with 17 bases spanning the gap. The length of the CDR3 is 17 residues. This CDR3 is CASSLGGQGRNSYEQYF. The CDR3 nucleotides are TGCGCCAGCAGCTTGGGGGGGCAGGGGAGGAATTCCTACGAGCAGTACTTC.

The chain has TRBV12-3 or TRBV12-4 and TRBJ1-5, with 7 bases fitting TRBD1. This CDR3 has 14 amino acids. V was clipped by 5 bases and J by 7 bases; unmatched bases: 8. CDR3 in amino acids: CASSLTQGGQPQHF. The CDR3 nucleotides read TGTGCCAGCAGTCTAACGCAGGGGGGGCAGCCCCAGCATTTT.

The chain uses TRBV9 and TRBJ2-1, with TRBD2 identical over 9 bases. This CDR3 spans 17 amino acids. Germline V gene data show CDR1 as SGDLS and CDR2 as YYNGEE. V shed 2 bases, J shed 5 bases, and the junction held 11 bases outside the gene matches. The CDR3 loop reads CASSVDGGASGDNEQFF. In DNA, the CDR3 is TGTGCCAGCAGCGTCGATGGAGGGGCTAGCGGGGACAATGAGCAGTTCTTC.

This clonotype was seen a handful of times. V is TRBV29-1 and J is TRBJ1-1; D might be TRBD1 (6 bases). V lost 4 bases and J lost 9, with 12 bases in between. The CDR3 loop spans 11 amino acids. Germline CDR1 reads SQVTM; CDR2 reads ANQGSEA. The CDR3 DNA reads TGCAGCGTTGGGGTTAGGGACAAAGCTTTCTTT. It codes for CSVGVRDKAFF.

At least ten counts were recorded for this clonotype. V and J are TRBV12-3 or TRBV12-4 and TRBJ2-7; unclear D gene. The CDR3 sequence is 14 residues long. Trimming left V 6 bases short and J 5 bases short, with 17 bases between. This CDR3 reads CASRPRVSLDEQYF. The CDR3 DNA is TGTGCCAGCAGGCCCAGAGTCTCGTTAGACGAGCAGTACTTC.

This clonotype was seen more than once but under ten times. CDR3 bases: TGTGGGACCGGGACAGGGGACGTGGACGAGCAGTTCTTC. Amino acid sequence: CGTGTGDVDEQFF. This rearrangement joins TRBV28 to TRBJ2-1; 10 bases map to TRBD1. CDR3 size: 13 residues. Germline-derived CDR1 and CDR2 are MDHEN and SYDVKM.

The table lists this clonotype with a few counts. The V and J genes are TRBV6-1 and TRBJ1-5, with D tentatively TRBD1 (5 bases). Deletions cut 5 bases from V and 4 bases from J, with 15 bases between. Germline lookup yields CDR1 MNHNS and CDR2 SASEGT. The CDR3 extends over 15 amino acids. CDR3 nucleotide sequence: TGTGCCAGCAGTCAAGGTGGGGCAGGGAATCAGCCCCAGCATTTT. Translation: CASSQGGAGNQPQHF.

This clonotype was recorded a few times. The CDR3 sequence is CASSGHLYEQYF. CDR3 bases: TGTGCCAGCAGTGGACACCTCTACGAGCAGTACTTC. V usage is TRBV25-1 and J usage is TRBJ2-7, with no clear D. The germline V gene encodes CDR1 MGHDK and CDR2 SYGVNS. CDR3 length equals 12 residues. Trimming took 4 bases from V and 3 from J, leaving 7 bases between them.

This chain joins TRBV28 and TRBJ2-1; 7 nucleotides agree with TRBD1. The CDR3 sequence is 15 residues long. The V and J ends lost 7 bases and 3 bases, in that order; junction bases with no gene match: 9. Germline V gene sequence: CDR1 MDHEN, CDR2 SYDVKM. The CDR3 region is CASISDRALYNEQFF. The CDR3 DNA reads TGTGCCAGCATATCTGACAGGGCGCTCTACAATGAGCAGTTCTTC.

The gene calls are TRBV3-1 and TRBJ2-7; D is unresolved. The V gene lost 4 bases and the J gene lost 6 bases, with 13 bases spanning the gap. Germline CDR1 and CDR2: LGHDT and YNNKEL (reference sequence). The CDR3 extends over 13 amino acids. CDR3 DNA sequence: TGTGCCAGCAGCCGACGACACGGAAGCGAGCAGTACTTC. Amino acids: CASSRRHGSEQYF.